This T cell receptor (beta chain) was sequenced during a study of blood T cell repertoires in COVID-19. Study-level background: Researchers got acute and convalescent COVID-19 samples from the United States, Italy and Spain. From T cells, B-cell-depleted T cells, or PBMCs came the material, which was cDNA or gDNA.

In germline, CDR1 is SGHNT, CDR2 YENEEA. The CDR3 runs to 14 residues. The V and J ends lost 6 bases and 1 base respectively, with 9 bases between them. The authors' processing: Amplified reference gene primers provided the basis for estimating nucleated cell counts. TCRdb's copy holds only in-frame clones and misses some; the assay was immunoSEQ multiplex PCR. V and J calls and clone size are given by that table; D and trimming were obtained from the DNA. In the table there are fewer than 250,000 clones, more than 60% of which are singletons. This chain connects TRBV11-3 to TRBJ2-2, with D possibly matching TRBD2 (6 bases). The sequence derives from a woman in her forties or fifties with acute or convalescent COVID-19. The sample consisted of peripheral blood. The CDR3 DNA is TGTGCCAGCAGGGGCGGGGTGAACACCGGGGAGCTGTTTTTT. It codes for CASRGGVNTGELFF. Full variable domain (outside the CDR3, taken from reference TRBV11-3 and TRBJ2-2): EAGVVQSPRYKIIEKKQPVAFWCNPISGHNTLYWYLQNLGQGPELLIRYENEEAVDDSQLPKDRFSAERLKGVDSTLKIQPAELGDSAVYLCASRGGVNTGELFFGEGSRLTVL.